The 27 T cell receptor beta chains below come from one sample, sequenced in a study of identical twins. TCRdb recomputed calls from the 5' RACE reads with MiXCR, one row per CDR3 protein. The data show 600,000 to 800,000 distinct CDR3 sequences, around 20% seen once. The same data also contributed to another study, on T cells expressing NK-cell markers.

The sequencing sample was made of PBMCs. All receptors come from a young woman in good health.

The chain employs TRBV5-1 and TRBJ2-1; D is undetermined. CDR1 is SGHRS, CDR2 YFSETQ, per germline. The CDR3 contains 16 residues. V gave up 5 bases and J gave up 5 bases, with 20 bases separating them. The CDR3 is CASSFLPPRSDNEQFF. The CDR3 DNA is TGCGCCAGCAGTTTCCTTCCTCCCCGTTCTGACAATGAGCAGTTCTTC.

This clonotype was observed a few times. The V call is TRBV10-3, the J call TRBJ2-1; the match to TRBD2 covers 8 bases. The V gene's germline CDR1 is ENHRY and CDR2 SYGVKD. V lost 3 bases to trimming and J lost 2 bases; unmatched junction nucleotides: 9. The CDR3 runs 17 residues. DNA of the CDR3: TGTGCCATCAGTGACCAACCAGCGGGAGCCCCCTACAATGAGCAGTTCTTC. It encodes CAISDQPAGAPYNEQFF.

This clonotype was seen at least ten times. The chain uses TRBV12-3 or TRBV12-4 and TRBJ1-5, with D possibly matching TRBD1 (5 bases). The ends were cut back, 5 bases at V and 4 bases at J, with 9 bases in the middle. This CDR3 has 13 amino acids. The CDR3 DNA is TGTGCCAGCAGTGTCCAGGGAAATCAGCCCCAGCATTTT. Amino acid sequence: CASSVQGNQPQHF.

The J gene is TRBJ2-1, the V gene TRBV5-1; 10 bases are a match to TRBD1. The V gene's germline CDR1 is SGHRS and CDR2 YFSETQ. Trimming took 6 bases from V and 1 from J; bases not matched to a gene: 4. The CDR3 has 15 residues. DNA for the CDR3: TGCGCCAGCACAAGGACAGGGGGATCCTACAATGAGCAGTTCTTC. Its translation: CASTRTGGSYNEQFF.

This clonotype was counted only a few times. The rearrangement links TRBV20-1 to TRBJ2-3; 15 bases are shared with TRBD2. CDR1 is DFQATT and CDR2 is SNEGSKA in the germline V gene (reference sequence). This CDR3 contains 18 residues. With V trimmed by 0 bases and J by 4 bases, 8 bases remained unmatched. The CDR3 nucleotides read TGCAGTGCTAGAGATTGGGGGACTAGCGGGAGGTTCGCAGATACGCAGTATTTT. As protein: CSARDWGTSGRFADTQYF.

This clonotype was recorded a few times. The gene calls are TRBV9 and TRBJ2-1, with D maybe TRBD2 (5 bases). This CDR3 has 14 amino acids. Per germline, CDR1 SGDLS and CDR2 YYNGEE. The V end was cut by 1 base, the J end by 7 bases, with 12 bases between. CDR3 residues: CASSVFTRGNEQFF. The CDR3 DNA reads TGTGCCAGCAGCGTATTCACTAGAGGGAATGAGCAGTTCTTC.

The chain is built from TRBV15 and TRBJ2-7; perhaps TRBD1 as D (5 bases). The CDR3 spans 13 residues. The V and J ends lost 0 bases and 6 bases respectively, with 9 bases between them. Germline-derived CDR1 and CDR2 are LNHNV and YYDKDF (reference sequence). The CDR3 DNA is TGTGCCACCAGCAGAGATCTCACAGGCGAGCAGTACTTC. The encoded protein is CATSRDLTGEQYF.

This chain links TRBV7-2 with TRBJ2-7; no clear D gene. Trimming took 0 bases from V and 6 from J, leaving 9 bases between them. Germline CDR1 SGHTA, CDR2 FQGNSA. This CDR3 region has 13 residues. The CDR3 bases are TGTGCCAGCAGCTTAGCTAGGAGTCTCGAGCAGTACTTC. Residues: CASSLARSLEQYF.

The rearrangement joins TRBV27 to TRBJ2-1; a possible D gene is TRBD2 (6 bases). The CDR3 consists of 14 residues. V lost 5 bases and J lost 10, with 18 bases in between. Germline CDR1 and CDR2: MNHEY and SMNVEV (reference sequence). The DNA for the CDR3 is TGTGCCAGCAGTCCGGGGGACGGCGTGAGGGAGCAGTTCTTC. Encoded protein: CASSPGDGVREQFF.

This clonotype appeared many times. The gene calls are TRBV5-1 and TRBJ2-1; D ambiguous. This CDR3 is built from 15 residues. With 0 bases removed from V and 8 bases from J, the gap between germline ends came to 15 bases. Germline loops: CDR1 SGHRS, CDR2 YFSETQ. CDR3 residues: CASSLATLPVDEQFF. CDR3 bases: TGCGCCAGCAGCTTGGCGACACTACCGGTGGATGAGCAGTTCTTC.

The sample holds many counts of this clonotype. The chain is built from TRBV10-3 and TRBJ2-7; D tentatively reads TRBD1 or TRBD2 (5 bases each). The length of the CDR3 is 13 residues. The ends were cut back, 6 bases at V and 2 bases at J, with 11 bases in the middle. Germline CDR1 is ENHRY and CDR2 is SYGVKD. CDR3 DNA sequence: TGTGCCATCAGACGGCCGGGACCCTACGAGCAGTACTTC. Translation gives CAIRRPGPYEQYF.

This clonotype occurred many times. The gene calls are TRBV20-1 and TRBJ1-1; 7 bases fit TRBD1. Germline lookup yields CDR1 DFQATT and CDR2 SNEGSKA (reference sequence). The CDR3 runs to 13 residues. V was pared by 6 bases and J by 0 bases, with 4 bases of the junction left unmatched. CDR3 DNA sequence: TGCAGTGCCCCTCAGGGGGTGAACACTGAAGCTTTCTTT. This codes for CSAPQGVNTEAFF.

In its sample, this clonotype was seen a few times. The chain employs TRBV6-5 and TRBJ2-1; tentatively, D is TRBD2 (6 bases). The CDR3 sequence is 12 residues long. CDR1 MNHEY and CDR2 SVGAGI come from the germline V gene. V lost 6 bases to trimming and J lost 9 bases, with 12 bases between them. The CDR3 DNA reads as TGTGCCAGCAGGGCGACTAGAAGTGAGCAGTTCTTC. Encoded protein: CASRATRSEQFF.

The chain joins TRBV12-3 or TRBV12-4 to TRBJ2-7; TRBD2 agrees at 7 bases. This CDR3 is 15 amino acids long. The junction had 5 bases not matched to a gene; V was cut back by 0 bases and J by 3 bases. Here the CDR3 DNA reads TGTGCCAGCAGTTTAGCGGGAGGGTCGCACTACGAGCAGTACTTC. Its protein product is CASSLAGGSHYEQYF.

The chain couples TRBV20-1 to TRBJ1-1, with D maybe TRBD1 (5 bases). Trimming left V 0 bases short and J 3 bases short, with 11 bases between. The length of the CDR3 is 14 residues. Germline V gives CDR1 DFQATT, CDR2 SNEGSKA (reference sequence). CDR3 residues: CSARDLEGYTEAFF. Written as DNA, the CDR3 is TGCAGTGCTAGAGATTTAGAGGGGTACACTGAAGCTTTCTTT.

This clonotype has a count of ten or more. The V and J genes are TRBV4-2 and TRBJ1-2, with D hard to call. Germline CDR1 and CDR2: LGHNA and YNFKEQ. CDR3 length: 13 amino acids. V lost 3 bases, J lost 3 bases, and 8 bases lay in between. This CDR3 reads CASSHGQDYGYTF. The CDR3 DNA sequence: TGTGCCAGCAGCCATGGGCAGGACTATGGCTACACCTTC.

This clonotype has just one count. This chain links TRBV27 with TRBJ2-1, with D possibly TRBD2 on 7 matching bases. Germline V gives CDR1 MNHEY, CDR2 SMNVEV (reference sequence). The ends were cut back, 10 bases at V and 1 base at J, with 17 bases in the middle. The CDR3 runs to 15 residues. The CDR3 region is CATARGGPSYNEQFF. The CDR3 DNA is TGTGCCACCGCGAGGGGGGGTCCTTCCTACAATGAGCAGTTCTTC.

A single count supports this clonotype. The chain has TRBV3-1 and TRBJ2-7, with D possibly TRBD1 on 7 matching bases. The CDR3 spans 14 residues. V dropped 4 bases and J dropped 6 bases, with 16 bases sitting between them. Germline lookup yields CDR1 LGHDT and CDR2 YNNKEL (reference sequence). The CDR3 protein is CASSPDREVPEQYF. The CDR3 DNA sequence: TGTGCCAGCAGCCCTGACAGGGAGGTCCCCGAGCAGTACTTC.

In its sample, this clonotype was seen a few times. CDR3 in DNA: TGTGCCAGCAGCTTGGCTGGGACGAGCGGGAGGGCCTTTCGGTACTTC. It yields the protein CASSLAGTSGRAFRYF. The chain has TRBV5-5 and TRBJ2-5, with TRBD2 matching over 10 bases. This CDR3 region has 16 residues. J gave up 13 bases and V 0 bases, and 15 bases lay outside the gene matches. CDR1 and CDR2 from the germline V gene are SGHKS and YYEKEE (reference sequence).

This clonotype was seen many times. The CDR3, as DNA: TGTGCCAGCAGTTTAGCGCCTGTCAGGTCCCACTATGGCTACACCTTC. Translated, it gives CASSLAPVRSHYGYTF. The gene calls are TRBV12-3 or TRBV12-4 and TRBJ1-2, with D hard to call. V lost 0 bases to trimming and J lost 3 bases, with 14 bases between them. This CDR3 is built from 16 residues.

This clonotype showed up many times. The chain combines TRBV7-2 with TRBJ2-3; maybe TRBD1 (5 bases). The CDR3 totals 15 residues. The ends were cut back, 0 bases at V and 5 bases at J, with 12 bases in the middle. Germline assignment: CDR1 SGHTA and CDR2 FQGNSA. The CDR3 reads CASSLAPRVGDTQYF. DNA of the CDR3: TGTGCCAGCAGCTTAGCGCCCAGGGTGGGAGATACGCAGTATTTT.

This clonotype was found a few times. The J gene is TRBJ1-2, the V gene TRBV4-2, with 9 bases identical to TRBD1. V shed 1 base and J 6 bases; nucleotides not matched to a gene: 9. Per germline, CDR1 LGHNA and CDR2 YNFKEQ. There are 16 residues in the CDR3. CDR3 residues: CASSQVTGGQLDGYTF. As DNA, the CDR3 is TGTGCCAGCAGCCAAGTGACAGGGGGGCAACTGGATGGCTACACCTTC.

The rearrangement joins TRBV29-1 to TRBJ2-2, with 8 bases lining up with TRBD1. Per the germline V gene, CDR1 is SQVTM and CDR2 is ANQGSEA. Losses at the gene ends were 8 bases for V and 5 bases for J; bases not matched to a gene: 7. This CDR3 is built from 13 residues. CDR3 sequence: CSIQGAWTGELFF. Here the CDR3 DNA reads TGCAGCATTCAGGGGGCATGGACCGGGGAGCTGTTTTTT.

The chain links TRBV12-3 or TRBV12-4 to TRBJ1-6; D is unclear. This CDR3 spans 13 amino acids. V shed 7 bases and J shed 7 bases, with 11 bases lying between them. CDR3 DNA sequence: TGTGCCAGCACTCGGTCAGGCAATTCACCCCTCCACTTT. Its protein product is CASTRSGNSPLHF.

A few counts support this clonotype. V is TRBV9 and J is TRBJ1-5; unclear D gene. This CDR3 region has 14 residues. CDR1 SGDLS and CDR2 YYNGEE come from the germline V gene. Trimming took 0 bases from V and 3 from J, leaving 7 bases between them. The CDR3 coding sequence is TGTGCCAGCAGCGTAGGAGAGAACAATCAGCCCCAGCATTTT. This translates into CASSVGENNQPQHF.

The chain combines TRBV12-3 or TRBV12-4 with TRBJ2-7, with TRBD2 matching 11 bases. The CDR3 covers 15 residues. The trim removed 6 bases at V and 1 base at J, leaving 5 bases unmatched. The CDR3: CASSLTSGKSYEQYF. The CDR3 DNA reads TGTGCCAGCAGCTTGACTAGCGGGAAGTCCTACGAGCAGTACTTC.

The chain recombines TRBV4-1 with TRBJ1-1; D gene ambiguous. The length of the CDR3 is 14 residues. The V gene lost 0 bases and the J gene lost 1 base, with 6 bases spanning the gap. Germline CDR1 and CDR2: MGHRA and YSYEKL. CDR3: CASSQEHRNTEAFF. The CDR3 coding sequence is TGCGCCAGCAGCCAAGAGCACCGGAACACTGAAGCTTTCTTT.